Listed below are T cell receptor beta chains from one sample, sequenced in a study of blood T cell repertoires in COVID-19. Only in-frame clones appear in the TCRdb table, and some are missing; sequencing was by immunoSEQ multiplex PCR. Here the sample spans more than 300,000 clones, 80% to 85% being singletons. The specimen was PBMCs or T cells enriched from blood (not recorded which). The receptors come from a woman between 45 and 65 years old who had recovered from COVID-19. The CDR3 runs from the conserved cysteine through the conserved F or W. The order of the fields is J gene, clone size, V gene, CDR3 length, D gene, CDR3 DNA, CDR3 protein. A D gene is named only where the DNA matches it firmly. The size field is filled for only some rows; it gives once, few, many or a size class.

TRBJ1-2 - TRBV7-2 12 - TGTGCCAGCAGCCAGACTAACTATGGCTACACCTTC CASSQTNYGYTF
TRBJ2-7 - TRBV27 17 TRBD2 TGTGCCACTTCCCCGGGGGTCAGACTAGCGGGCTCCTACGAGCAGTACTTC CATSPGVRLAGSYEQYF
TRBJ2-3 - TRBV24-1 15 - TGTGCCACCAGTGACTCGGACAGAAGCACAGATACGCAGTATTTT CATSDSDRSTDTQYF
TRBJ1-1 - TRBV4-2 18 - TGTGCCAGCAGCCCAGCCGTATGGGGAGGTGAGGAGGACACTGAAGCTTTCTTT CASSPAVWGGEEDTEAFF
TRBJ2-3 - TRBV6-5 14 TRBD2 TGTGCCAGCAGTCCCCGGGACTACACAGATACGCAGTATTTT CASSPRDYTDTQYF
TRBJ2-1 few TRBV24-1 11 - TGTGCCACCAGTGATTTCGATGAGCAGTTCTTC CATSDFDEQFF
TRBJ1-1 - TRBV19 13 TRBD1 TGTGCCAGTAGTGTCATACAGGGGGCGGAAGCTTTCTTT CASSVIQGAEAFF
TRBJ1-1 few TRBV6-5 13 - TGTGCCAGCAGTCCGCAGGCCCGCACTGAAGCTTTCTTT CASSPQARTEAFF
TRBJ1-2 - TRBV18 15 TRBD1 TGTGCCAGCTCACCGACGGGACAGACTAACTATGGCTACACCTTC CASSPTGQTNYGYTF
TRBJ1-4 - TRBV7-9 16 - TGTGCCAGCAGCTTGGATCTGGACTTGAGTTGGGAAAAACTGTTTTTT CASSLDLDLSWEKLFF
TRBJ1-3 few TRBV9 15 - TGTGCCAGCAGCGTATCCGGGAGCTCTGGAAACACCATATATTTT CASSVSGSSGNTIYF
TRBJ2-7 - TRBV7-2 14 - TGTGCCAGCAGCTTAGACTCGGCGGCCTACGAGCAGTACTTC CASSLDSAAYEQYF
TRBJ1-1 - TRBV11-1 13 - TGTGCCAGCAGCCCCACCGCGGGAACTGAAGCTTTCTTT CASSPTAGTEAFF
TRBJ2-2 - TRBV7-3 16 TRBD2 TGTGCCAGCAGCCTAGCGGGAGGGCCGAACACCGGGGAGCTGTTTTTT CASSLAGGPNTGELFF
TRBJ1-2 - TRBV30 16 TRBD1 TGTGCCTTTATGCCGGACAGGACGCGCCTTAACTATGGCTACACCTTC CAFMPDRTRLNYGYTF
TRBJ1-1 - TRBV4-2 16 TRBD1 TGTGCCAGCAGCCAAGATCTGAGTTTAGGCGACAGGGCAGCTTTCTTT CASSQDLSLGDRAAFF
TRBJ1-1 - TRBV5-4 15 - TGTGCCAGCAGCCCATTACAGGGTAAGGACACTGAAGCTTTCTTT CASSPLQGKDTEAFF
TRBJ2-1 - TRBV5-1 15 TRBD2 TGCGCCAGCAGCTCCGGGGGGGGTTGGACCAAGGAGCAGTTCTTC CASSSGGGWTKEQFF
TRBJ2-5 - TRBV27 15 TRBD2 TGTGCCAGCAGTTTATCTAGCGGGTTACAAGAGACCCAGTACTTC CASSLSSGLQETQYF
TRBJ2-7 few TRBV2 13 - TGTGCCAGTGACAGGTCCGCAACCTACGAGCAGTACTTC CASDRSATYEQYF
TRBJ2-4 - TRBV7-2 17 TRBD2 TGTGCCAGCAGCTTAGCGTGGGCGGGAGAGGCCAAAAACATTCAGTACTTC CASSLAWAGEAKNIQYF
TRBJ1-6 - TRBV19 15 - TGTGCCAGTAGTTGGGGGGACTATAATAATTCACCCCTCCACTTT CASSWGDYNNSPLHF
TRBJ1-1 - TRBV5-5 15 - TGTGCCAGCAGCCTTGGGGAGGGGGAGTTAACTGAAGCTTTCTTT CASSLGEGELTEAFF
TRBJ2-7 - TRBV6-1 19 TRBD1 TGTGCCAGCAGTGATGTTAGGACAGGGGGCCACCTTTCCCACTACGAGCAGTACTTC CASSDVRTGGHLSHYEQYF
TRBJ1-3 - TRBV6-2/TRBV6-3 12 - TGTGCCAGCAGTTCAGCGGGAAACACCATATATTTT CASSSAGNTIYF
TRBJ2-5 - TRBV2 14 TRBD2 TGTGCCAGCAGTGTGCGGGGGGGCTTGGAGACCCAGTACTTC CASSVRGGLETQYF
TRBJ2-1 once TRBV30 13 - TGTGCCTGGAGTGTATCGACTCCACATGAGCAGTTCTTC CAWSVSTPHEQFF
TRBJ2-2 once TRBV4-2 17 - TGTGCCAGCAGCCAAGATCTACAGGGCCATGGCACCGGGGAGCTGTTTTTT CASSQDLQGHGTGELFF
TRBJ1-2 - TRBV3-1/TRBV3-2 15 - TGTGCCAGCAGCCGAGGGTGGACCGATGAGAATGGCTACACCTTC CASSRGWTDENGYTF
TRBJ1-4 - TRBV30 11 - TGTGCCTTCGCCCCGGAGGGAAAACTGTTTTTT CAFAPEGKLFF
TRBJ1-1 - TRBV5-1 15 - TGCGCCAGCAGCTTGGGGACCGGGAGGAACACTGAAGCTTTCTTT CASSLGTGRNTEAFF
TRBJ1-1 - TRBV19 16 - TGTGCCAGTAGTCCCCGCCCCGCAGGGATGGACACTGAAGCTTTCTTT CASSPRPAGMDTEAFF
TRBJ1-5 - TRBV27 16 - TGTGCCAGCAGTTTAATGTACAGGGAGGGGAATCAGCCCCAGCATTTT CASSLMYREGNQPQHF
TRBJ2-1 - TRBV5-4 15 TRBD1 TGTGCCACCCACTTACCGACAGGGCCTCTCGGTGAGCAGTTCTTC CATHLPTGPLGEQFF
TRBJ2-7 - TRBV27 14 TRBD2 TGTGCCAGCAGACCGGGACTAGGTTTTACCAAGCAGTACTTC CASRPGLGFTKQYF
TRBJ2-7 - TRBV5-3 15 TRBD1 TGTGCCAGAAGCTCGGAATTGGGACAGGGCTACGAGCAGTACTTC CARSSELGQGYEQYF
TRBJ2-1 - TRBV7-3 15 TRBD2 TGTGCCAGCAGCACTTTAGCGGGGTCCTACAATGAGCAGTTCTTC CASSTLAGSYNEQFF
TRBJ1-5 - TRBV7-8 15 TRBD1 TGTGCCAGCAGCCCCAGGACAGGGGACAATCAGCCCCAGCATTTT CASSPRTGDNQPQHF
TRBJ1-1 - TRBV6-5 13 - TGTGCCAGCAGCCCCGGGGGGAACACTGAAGCTTTCTTT CASSPGGNTEAFF
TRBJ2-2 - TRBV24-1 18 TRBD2 TGTGCCACCAGTCGAAACCCGATAGCGGGAGGAGGGGTCGGGGAGCTGTTTTTT CATSRNPIAGGGVGELFF